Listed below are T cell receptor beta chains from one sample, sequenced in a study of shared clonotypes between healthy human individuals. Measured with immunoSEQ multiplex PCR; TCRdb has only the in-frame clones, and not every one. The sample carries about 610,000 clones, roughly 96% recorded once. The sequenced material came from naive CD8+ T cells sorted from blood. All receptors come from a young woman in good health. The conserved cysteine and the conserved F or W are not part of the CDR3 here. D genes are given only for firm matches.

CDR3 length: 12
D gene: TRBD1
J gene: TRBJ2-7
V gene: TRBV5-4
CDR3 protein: ASSLGDRSYEQY

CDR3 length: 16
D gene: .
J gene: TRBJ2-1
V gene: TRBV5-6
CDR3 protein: ASSLDRLMASVGNEQF

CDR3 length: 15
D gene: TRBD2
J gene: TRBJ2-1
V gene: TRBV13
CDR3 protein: ASSPQGVAGVRNEQF

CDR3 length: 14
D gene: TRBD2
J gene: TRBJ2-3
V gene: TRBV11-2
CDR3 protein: ASSLDRLAGEDTQY

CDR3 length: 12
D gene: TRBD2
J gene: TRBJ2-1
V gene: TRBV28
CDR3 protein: ASSFTSGKNEQF

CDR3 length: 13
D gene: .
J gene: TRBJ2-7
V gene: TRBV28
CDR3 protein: ASSSPRDTTYEQY

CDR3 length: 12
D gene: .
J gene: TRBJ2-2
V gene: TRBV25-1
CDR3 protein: ASSEYSRTGELF

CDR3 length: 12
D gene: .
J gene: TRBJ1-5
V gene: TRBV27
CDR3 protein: ASSYGYSNQPQH

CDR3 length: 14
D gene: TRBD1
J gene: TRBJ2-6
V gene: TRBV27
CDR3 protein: ASSFGTGSGANVLT

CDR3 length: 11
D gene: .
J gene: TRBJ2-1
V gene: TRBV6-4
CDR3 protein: ASSDWVSNEQF

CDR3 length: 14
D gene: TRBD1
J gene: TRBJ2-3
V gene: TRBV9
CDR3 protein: ASSDRDRGETDTQY